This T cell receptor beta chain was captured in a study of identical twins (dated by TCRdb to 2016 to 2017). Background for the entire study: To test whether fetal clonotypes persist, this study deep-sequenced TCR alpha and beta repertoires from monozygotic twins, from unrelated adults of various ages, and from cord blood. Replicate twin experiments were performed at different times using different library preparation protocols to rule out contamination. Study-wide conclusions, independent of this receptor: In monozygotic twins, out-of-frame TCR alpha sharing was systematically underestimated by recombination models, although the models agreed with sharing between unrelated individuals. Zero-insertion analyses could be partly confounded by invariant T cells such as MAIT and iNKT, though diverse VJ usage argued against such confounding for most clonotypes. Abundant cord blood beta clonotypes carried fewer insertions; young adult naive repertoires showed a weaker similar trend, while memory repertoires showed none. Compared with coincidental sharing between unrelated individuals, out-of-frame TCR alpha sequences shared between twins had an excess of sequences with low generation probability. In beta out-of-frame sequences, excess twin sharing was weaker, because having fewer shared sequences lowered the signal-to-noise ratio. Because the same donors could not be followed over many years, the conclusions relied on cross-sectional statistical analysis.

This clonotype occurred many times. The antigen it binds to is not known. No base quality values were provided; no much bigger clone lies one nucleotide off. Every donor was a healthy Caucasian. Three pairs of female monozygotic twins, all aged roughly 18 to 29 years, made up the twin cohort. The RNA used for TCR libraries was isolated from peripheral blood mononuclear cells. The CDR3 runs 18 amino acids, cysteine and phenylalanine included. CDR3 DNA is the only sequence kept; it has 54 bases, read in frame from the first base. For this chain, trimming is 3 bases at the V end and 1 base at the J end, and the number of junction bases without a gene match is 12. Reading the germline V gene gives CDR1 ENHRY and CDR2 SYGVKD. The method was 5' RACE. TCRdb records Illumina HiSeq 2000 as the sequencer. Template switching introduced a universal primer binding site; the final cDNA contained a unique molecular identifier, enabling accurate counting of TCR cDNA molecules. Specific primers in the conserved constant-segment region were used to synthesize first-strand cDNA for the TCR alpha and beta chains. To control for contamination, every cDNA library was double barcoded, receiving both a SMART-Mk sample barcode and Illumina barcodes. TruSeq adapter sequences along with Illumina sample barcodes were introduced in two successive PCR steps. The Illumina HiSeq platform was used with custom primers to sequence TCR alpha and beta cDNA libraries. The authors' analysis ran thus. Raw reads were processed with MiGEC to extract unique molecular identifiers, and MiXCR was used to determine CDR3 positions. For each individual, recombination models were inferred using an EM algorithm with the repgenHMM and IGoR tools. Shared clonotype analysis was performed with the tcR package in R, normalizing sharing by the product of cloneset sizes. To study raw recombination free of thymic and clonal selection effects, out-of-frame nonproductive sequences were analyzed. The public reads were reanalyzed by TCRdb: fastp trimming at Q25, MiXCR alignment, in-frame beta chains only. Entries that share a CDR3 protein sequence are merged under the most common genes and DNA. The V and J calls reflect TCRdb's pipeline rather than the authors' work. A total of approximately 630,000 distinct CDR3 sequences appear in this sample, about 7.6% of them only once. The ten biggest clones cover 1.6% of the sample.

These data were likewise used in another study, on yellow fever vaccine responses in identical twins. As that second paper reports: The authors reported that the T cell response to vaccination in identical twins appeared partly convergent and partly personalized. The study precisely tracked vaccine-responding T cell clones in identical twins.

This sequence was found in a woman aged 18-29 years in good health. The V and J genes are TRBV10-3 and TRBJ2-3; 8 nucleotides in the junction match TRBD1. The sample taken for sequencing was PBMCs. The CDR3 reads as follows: CAISDPRTGPAGTDTQYF. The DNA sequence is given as TGTGCCATCAGTGACCCTCGGACAGGGCCGGCTGGCACAGATACGCAGTATTTT.